These 7 T cell receptor beta chains share one sample of origin, sequenced in a study of cytomegalovirus exposure and HLA in healthy donors. Vbeta (60) and Jbeta (13) primers were used in the PCR. Measured with immunoSEQ multiplex PCR; TCRdb has only the in-frame clones, and not every one. The data hold 100,000 to 150,000 clones, with 60% to 80% observed a single time. Sequenced material: PBMCs. Receptors were obtained from a female donor in good health and CMV-seronegative.

The V call is TRBV5-1, the J call TRBJ1-1, with D possibly being TRBD1 (6 bases). V was pared by 6 bases and J by 1 base, with 13 bases between. This CDR3 is built from 14 residues. Germline V gives CDR1 SGHRS, CDR2 YFSETQ. The CDR3 protein is CASTRTEQNTEAFF. CDR3 nucleotide sequence: TGCGCCAGCACCCGGACAGAACAGAACACTGAAGCTTTCTTT. The full variable domain, in which reference TRBV5-1 and TRBJ1-1 provide the parts outside the CDR3, is KAGVTQTPRYLIKTRGQQVTLSCSPISGHRSVSWYQQTPGQGLQFLFEYFSETQRNKGNFPGRFSGRQFSNSRSEMNVSTLELGDSALYLCASTRTEQNTEAFFGQGTRLTVV.

The chain combines TRBV6-1 with TRBJ2-2, with TRBD2 identical over 7 bases. V gave up 2 bases and J gave up 2 bases; unmatched junction bases: 8. Germline CDR1 MNHNS, CDR2 SASEGT. The CDR3 consists of 17 residues. The DNA of the CDR3 is TGTGCCAGCAGTGAATGGGCGGGAGCGATTAACACCGGGGAGCTGTTTTTT. As protein: CASSEWAGAINTGELFF.

This clone has just a few counts. The chain carries TRBV6-5 and TRBJ1-5; D call uncertain. Trimming removed 2 bases from V and 7 bases from J, with 9 bases in between. The CDR3 has 13 residues. CDR1 MNHEY and CDR2 SVGAGI come from the germline V gene. CDR3 in amino acids: CASSYVRGQPQHF. In DNA, the CDR3 is TGTGCCAGCAGTTACGTCAGAGGACAGCCCCAGCATTTT.

This clone was recorded a few times. The chain is built from TRBV15 and TRBJ2-5; 7 positions match TRBD1. The CDR3 runs 15 residues. J was trimmed by 4 bases and V by 0 bases; bases with no gene match: 5. Per germline, CDR1 LNHNV and CDR2 YYDKDF (reference sequence). The CDR3 region has the DNA TGTGCCACCAGCAGAGATCTTACAGGGGCAGAGACCCAGTACTTC. Residues: CATSRDLTGAETQYF.

This chain links TRBV27 with TRBJ1-2, with 8 bases identical to TRBD1. Looked up from germline, CDR1 is MNHEY and CDR2 is SMNVEV (reference sequence). Unmatched junction bases numbered 12, after V lost 10 bases and J lost 5 bases. The length of the CDR3 is 14 residues. The CDR3 DNA is TGTGCCACCCGGCGGACAGGGACCTATTATGGCTACACCTTC. This translates into CATRRTGTYYGYTF.

The V and J genes are TRBV5-1 and TRBJ1-6; the match to TRBD1 covers 8 bases. Germline values: CDR1 SGHRS, CDR2 YFSETQ. The V and J ends lost 0 bases and 4 bases, in that order; junction bases with no gene match: 0. CDR3 length: 15 amino acids. In DNA, the CDR3 is TGCGCCAGCAGCTTGGGGACAGGGTATAATTCACCCCTCCACTTT. Amino acid sequence: CASSLGTGYNSPLHF. Looking up the rest from reference TRBV5-1 and TRBJ1-6 gives the full variable domain: KAGVTQTPRYLIKTRGQQVTLSCSPISGHRSVSWYQQTPGQGLQFLFEYFSETQRNKGNFPGRFSGRQFSNSRSEMNVSTLELGDSALYLCASSLGTGYNSPLHFGNGTRLTVT.

This clone turned up a few times. The V call is TRBV19, the J call TRBJ2-7, with 7 bases fitting TRBD2. CDR3 length equals 14 residues. Per germline, CDR1 LNHDA and CDR2 SQIVND (reference sequence). Trimming removed 5 bases from V and 6 bases from J; junction bases left unmatched: 10. In DNA, the CDR3 is TGTGCCAGTAGTGCCGGGACTATTACTCGCGAGCAGTACTTC. This translates into CASSAGTITREQYF.